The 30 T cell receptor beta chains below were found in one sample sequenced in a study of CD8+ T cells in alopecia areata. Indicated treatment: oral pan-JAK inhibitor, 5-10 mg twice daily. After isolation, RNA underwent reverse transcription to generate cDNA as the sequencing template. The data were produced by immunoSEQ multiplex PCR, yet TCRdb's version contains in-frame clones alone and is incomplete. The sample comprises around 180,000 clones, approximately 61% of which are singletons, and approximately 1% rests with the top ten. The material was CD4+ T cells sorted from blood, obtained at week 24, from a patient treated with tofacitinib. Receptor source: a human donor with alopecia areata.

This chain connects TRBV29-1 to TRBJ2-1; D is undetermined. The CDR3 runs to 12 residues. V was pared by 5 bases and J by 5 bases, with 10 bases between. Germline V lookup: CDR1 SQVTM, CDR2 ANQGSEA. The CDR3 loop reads CSVRGPHNEQFF. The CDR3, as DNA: TGCAGCGTTAGAGGACCCCACAATGAGCAGTTCTTC.

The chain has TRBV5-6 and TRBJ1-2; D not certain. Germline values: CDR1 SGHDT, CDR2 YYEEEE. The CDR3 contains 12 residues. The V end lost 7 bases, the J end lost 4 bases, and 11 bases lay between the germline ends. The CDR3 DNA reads TGTGCCAGCCGTACGGTGCGCTATGGCTACACCTTC. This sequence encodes CASRTVRYGYTF. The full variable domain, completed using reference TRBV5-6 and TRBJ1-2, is DAGVTQSPTHLIKTRGQQVTLRCSPKSGHDTVSWYQQALGQGPQFIFQYYEEEERQRGNFPDRFSGHQFPNYSSELNVNALLLGDSALYLCASRTVRYGYTFGSGTRLTVV.

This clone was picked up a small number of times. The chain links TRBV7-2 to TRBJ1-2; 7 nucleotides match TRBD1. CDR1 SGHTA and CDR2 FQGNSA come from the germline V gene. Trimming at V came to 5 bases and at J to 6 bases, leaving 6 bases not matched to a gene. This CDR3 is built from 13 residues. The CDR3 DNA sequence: TGTGCCAGCAGCCTCGACAGGGTTGATGGCTACACCTTC. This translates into CASSLDRVDGYTF.

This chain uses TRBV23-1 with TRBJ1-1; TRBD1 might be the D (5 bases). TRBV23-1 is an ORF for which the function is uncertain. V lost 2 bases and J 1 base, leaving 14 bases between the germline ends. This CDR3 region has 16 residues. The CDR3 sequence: CASSQGGPFKNTEAFF. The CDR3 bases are TGCGCCAGCAGTCAAGGGGGACCATTTAAGAACACTGAAGCTTTCTTT.

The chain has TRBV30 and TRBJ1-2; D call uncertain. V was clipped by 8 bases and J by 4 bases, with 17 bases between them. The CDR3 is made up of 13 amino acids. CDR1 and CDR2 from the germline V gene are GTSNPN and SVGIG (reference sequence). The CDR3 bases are TGTGCCCGTGTCAGGCCTGGAGTCTATGGCTACACCTTC. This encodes CARVRPGVYGYTF.

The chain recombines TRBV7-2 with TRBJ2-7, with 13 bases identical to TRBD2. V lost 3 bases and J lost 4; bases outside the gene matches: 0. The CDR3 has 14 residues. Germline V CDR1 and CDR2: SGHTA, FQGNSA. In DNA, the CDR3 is TGTGCCAGCAGCTTGACTAGCGGGGGGTACGAGCAGTACTTC. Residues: CASSLTSGGYEQYF.

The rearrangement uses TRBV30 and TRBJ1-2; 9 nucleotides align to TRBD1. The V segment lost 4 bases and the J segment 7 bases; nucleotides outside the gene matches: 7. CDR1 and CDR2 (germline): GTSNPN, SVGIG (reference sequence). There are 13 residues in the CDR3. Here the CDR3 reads CAWTRDRVVGYTF. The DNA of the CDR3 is TGTGCCTGGACGAGGGACAGGGTCGTTGGCTACACCTTC.

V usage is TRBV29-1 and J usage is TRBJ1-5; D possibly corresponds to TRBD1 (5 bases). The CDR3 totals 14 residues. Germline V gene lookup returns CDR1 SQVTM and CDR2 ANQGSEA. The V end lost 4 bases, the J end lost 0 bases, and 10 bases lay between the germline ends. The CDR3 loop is CSVGGDSSNQPQHF. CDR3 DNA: TGCAGCGTTGGGGGAGACAGTAGCAATCAGCCCCAGCATTTT. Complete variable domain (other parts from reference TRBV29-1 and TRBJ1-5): SAVISQKPSRDICQRGTSLTIQCQVDSQVTMMFWYRQQPGQSLTLIATANQGSEATYESGFVIDKFPISRPNLTFSTLTVSNMSPEDSSIYLCSVGGDSSNQPQHFGDGTRLSIL.

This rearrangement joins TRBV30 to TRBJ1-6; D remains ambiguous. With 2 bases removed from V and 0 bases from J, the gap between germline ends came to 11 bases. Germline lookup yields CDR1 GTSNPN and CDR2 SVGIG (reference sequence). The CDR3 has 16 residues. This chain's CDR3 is CAWSLGRLSYNSPLHF. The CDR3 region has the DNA TGTGCCTGGAGTTTGGGCCGCCTCTCCTATAATTCACCCCTCCACTTT.

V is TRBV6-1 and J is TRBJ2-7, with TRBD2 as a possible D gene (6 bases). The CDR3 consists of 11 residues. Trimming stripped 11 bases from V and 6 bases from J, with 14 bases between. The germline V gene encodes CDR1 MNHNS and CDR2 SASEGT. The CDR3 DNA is TGTGCCGGCGCTCGGGGAGGCGAGCAGTACTTC. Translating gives CAGARGGEQYF.

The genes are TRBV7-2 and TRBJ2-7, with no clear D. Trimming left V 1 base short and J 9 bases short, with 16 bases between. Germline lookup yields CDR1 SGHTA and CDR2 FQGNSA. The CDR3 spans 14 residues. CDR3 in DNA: TGTGCCAGCAGCTTAGAGGCGACCTCTACGGGGCAGTACTTC. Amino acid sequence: CASSLEATSTGQYF.

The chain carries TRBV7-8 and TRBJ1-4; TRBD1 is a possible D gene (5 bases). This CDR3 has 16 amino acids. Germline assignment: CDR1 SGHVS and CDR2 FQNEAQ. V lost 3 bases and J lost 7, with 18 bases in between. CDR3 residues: CASSLNAGLGGEKLFF. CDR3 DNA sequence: TGTGCCAGCAGCTTGAACGCAGGGCTGGGAGGTGAAAAACTGTTTTTT.

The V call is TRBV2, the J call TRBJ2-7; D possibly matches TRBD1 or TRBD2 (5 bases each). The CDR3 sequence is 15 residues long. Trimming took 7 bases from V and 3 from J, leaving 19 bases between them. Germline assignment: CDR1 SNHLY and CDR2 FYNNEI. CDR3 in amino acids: CASIPVGAEDYEQYF. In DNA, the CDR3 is TGTGCCAGCATCCCCGTAGGGGCGGAGGACTACGAGCAGTACTTC.

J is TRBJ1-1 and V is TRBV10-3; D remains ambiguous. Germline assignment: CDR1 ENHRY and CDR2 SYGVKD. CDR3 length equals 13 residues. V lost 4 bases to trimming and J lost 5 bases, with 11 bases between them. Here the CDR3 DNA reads TGTGCCATCAGTGTCGAAGGCGCAACTGAAGCTTTCTTT. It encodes CAISVEGATEAFF.

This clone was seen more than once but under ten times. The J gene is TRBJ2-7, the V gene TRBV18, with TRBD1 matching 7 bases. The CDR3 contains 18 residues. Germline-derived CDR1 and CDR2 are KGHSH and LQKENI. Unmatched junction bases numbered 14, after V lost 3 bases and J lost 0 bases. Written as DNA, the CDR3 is TGTGCCAGCTCACCCGGACCGGGACAGAACCTTGACTCCTACGAGCAGTACTTC. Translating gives CASSPGPGQNLDSYEQYF.

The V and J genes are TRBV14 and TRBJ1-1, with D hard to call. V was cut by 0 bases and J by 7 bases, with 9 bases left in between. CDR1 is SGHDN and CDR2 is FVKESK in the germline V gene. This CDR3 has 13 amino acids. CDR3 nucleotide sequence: TGTGCCAGCAGCCAAGATTGGCGGTATGAAGCTTTCTTT. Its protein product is CASSQDWRYEAFF.

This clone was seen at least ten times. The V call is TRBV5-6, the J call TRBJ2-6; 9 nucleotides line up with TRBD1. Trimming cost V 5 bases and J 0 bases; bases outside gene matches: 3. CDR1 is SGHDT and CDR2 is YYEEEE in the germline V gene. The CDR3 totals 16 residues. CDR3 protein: CASRGTGRSGANVLTF. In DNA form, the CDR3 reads TGTGCCAGCAGGGGGACAGGGCGCTCTGGGGCCAACGTCCTGACTTTC. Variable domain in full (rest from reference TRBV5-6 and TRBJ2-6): DAGVTQSPTHLIKTRGQQVTLRCSPKSGHDTVSWYQQALGQGPQFIFQYYEEEERQRGNFPDRFSGHQFPNYSSELNVNALLLGDSALYLCASRGTGRSGANVLTFGAGSRLTVL.

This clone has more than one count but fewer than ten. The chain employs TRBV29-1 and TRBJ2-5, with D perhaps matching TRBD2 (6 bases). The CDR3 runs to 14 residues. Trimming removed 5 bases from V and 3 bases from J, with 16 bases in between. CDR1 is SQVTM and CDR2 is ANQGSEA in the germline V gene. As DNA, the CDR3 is TGCAGCGTTAGGGGACTTGAGTTCAAAGAGACCCAGTACTTC. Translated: CSVRGLEFKETQYF.

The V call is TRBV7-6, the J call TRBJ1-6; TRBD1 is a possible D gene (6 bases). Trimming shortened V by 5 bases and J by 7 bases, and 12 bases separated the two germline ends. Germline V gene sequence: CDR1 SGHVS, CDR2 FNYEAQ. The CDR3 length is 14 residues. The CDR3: CASSLDSLNSPLHF. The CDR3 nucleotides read TGTGCCAGCAGCCTGGACAGCCTAAATTCACCCCTCCACTTT.

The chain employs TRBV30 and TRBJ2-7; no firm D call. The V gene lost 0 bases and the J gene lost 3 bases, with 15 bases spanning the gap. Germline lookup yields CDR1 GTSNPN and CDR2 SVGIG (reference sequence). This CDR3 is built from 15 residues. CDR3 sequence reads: CAWSVISTLYYEQYF. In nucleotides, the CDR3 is TGTGCCTGGAGTGTTATATCTACCCTCTACTACGAGCAGTACTTC.

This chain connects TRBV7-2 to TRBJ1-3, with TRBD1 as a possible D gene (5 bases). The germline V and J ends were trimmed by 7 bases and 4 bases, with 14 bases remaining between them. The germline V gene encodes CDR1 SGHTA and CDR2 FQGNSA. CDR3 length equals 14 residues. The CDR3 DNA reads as TGTGCCAGCATGTCCCCAGGGAGGGGAAACACCATATATTTT. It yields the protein CASMSPGRGNTIYF.

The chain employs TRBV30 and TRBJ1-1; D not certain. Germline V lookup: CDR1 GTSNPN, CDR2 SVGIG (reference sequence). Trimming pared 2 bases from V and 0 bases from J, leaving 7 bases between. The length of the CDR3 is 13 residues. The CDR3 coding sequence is TGTGCCTGGAGTCAAGGTATGAACACTGAAGCTTTCTTT. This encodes CAWSQGMNTEAFF.

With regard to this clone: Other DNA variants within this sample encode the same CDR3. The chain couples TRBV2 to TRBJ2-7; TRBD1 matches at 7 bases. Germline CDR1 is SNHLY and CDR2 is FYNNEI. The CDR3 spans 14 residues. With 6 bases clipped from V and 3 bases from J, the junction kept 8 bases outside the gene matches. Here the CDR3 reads CASSDNRGHYEQYF. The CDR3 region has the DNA TGTGCCAGCAGCGACAACAGGGGTCACTACGAGCAGTACTTC.

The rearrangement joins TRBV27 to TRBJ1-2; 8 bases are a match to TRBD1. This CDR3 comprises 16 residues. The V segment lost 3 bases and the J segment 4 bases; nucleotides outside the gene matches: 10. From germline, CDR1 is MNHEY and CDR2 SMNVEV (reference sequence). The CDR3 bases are TGTGCCAGCAGTTTGGCAGGGGGCAGAAGGGGCTATGGCTACACCTTC. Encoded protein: CASSLAGGRRGYGYTF.

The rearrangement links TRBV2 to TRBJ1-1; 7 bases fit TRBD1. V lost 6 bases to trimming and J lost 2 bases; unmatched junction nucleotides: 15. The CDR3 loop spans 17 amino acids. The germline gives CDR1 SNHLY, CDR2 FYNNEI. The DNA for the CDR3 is TGTGCCAGCAGAGAACCCCGCATCGGGACAGACAACACTGAAGCTTTCTTT. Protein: CASREPRIGTDNTEAFF.

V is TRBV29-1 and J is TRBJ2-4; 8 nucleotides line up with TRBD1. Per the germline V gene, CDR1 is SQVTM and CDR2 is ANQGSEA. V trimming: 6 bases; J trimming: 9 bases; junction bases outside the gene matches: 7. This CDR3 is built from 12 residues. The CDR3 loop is CSVGQGLGIQYF. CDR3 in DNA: TGCAGCGTCGGACAGGGATTAGGCATTCAGTACTTC.

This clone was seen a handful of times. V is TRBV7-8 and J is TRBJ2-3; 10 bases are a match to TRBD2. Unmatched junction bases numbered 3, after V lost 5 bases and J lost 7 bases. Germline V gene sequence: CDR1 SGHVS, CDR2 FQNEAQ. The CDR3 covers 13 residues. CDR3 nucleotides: TGTGCCAGCAGCGCTAGCGGGGGAAATACGCAGTATTTT. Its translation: CASSASGGNTQYF.

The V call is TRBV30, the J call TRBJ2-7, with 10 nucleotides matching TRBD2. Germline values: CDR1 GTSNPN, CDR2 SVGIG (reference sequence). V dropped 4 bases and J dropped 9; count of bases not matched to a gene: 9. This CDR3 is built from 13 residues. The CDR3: CAWNERGGHGQYF. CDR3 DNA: TGTGCCTGGAACGAGCGGGGGGGCCACGGGCAGTACTTC.

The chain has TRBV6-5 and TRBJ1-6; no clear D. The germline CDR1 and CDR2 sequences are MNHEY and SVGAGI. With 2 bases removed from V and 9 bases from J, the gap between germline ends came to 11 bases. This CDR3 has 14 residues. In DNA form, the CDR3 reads TGTGCCAGCAGTTACGAGAAACGTGGTTCACCCCTCCACTTT. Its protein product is CASSYEKRGSPLHF.

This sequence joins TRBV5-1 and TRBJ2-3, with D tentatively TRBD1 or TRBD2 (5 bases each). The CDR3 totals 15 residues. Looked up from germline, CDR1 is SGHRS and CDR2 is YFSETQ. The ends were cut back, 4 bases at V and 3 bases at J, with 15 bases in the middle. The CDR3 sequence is CASSRGLYGTDTQYF. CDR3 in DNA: TGCGCCAGCAGCCGGGGCTTGTATGGGACAGATACGCAGTATTTT.